These 19 T cell receptor beta chains were all obtained from the same sample, sequenced in a study of T-cell reconstitution after alpha-beta-depleted transplantation in children. Unique molecular identifiers were incorporated when the TCRbeta library was constructed. One entry per CDR3 protein, called by TCRdb with MiXCR from the PCR reads. The data contain some 500,000 distinct CDR3 sequences, about 17% of them singletons. The sample consisted of PBMCs from the stem cell graft donor, taken from the stem cell graft. The receptors derive from a human donor who donated a stem cell graft to a child with acute lymphoblastic leukemia.

The V and J genes are TRBV7-6 and TRBJ2-7; 8 bases match TRBD1. The CDR3 loop spans 14 amino acids. V shed 2 bases, J shed 3 bases, and the junction held 3 bases outside the gene matches. Germline values: CDR1 SGHVS, CDR2 FNYEAQ. CDR3 coding DNA: TGTGCCAGCAGCTTATTACAGGGGGACTACGAGCAGTACTTC. Translation: CASSLLQGDYEQYF. The full variable domain, completed using reference TRBV7-6 and TRBJ2-7, is GAGVSQSPRYKVTKRGQDVALRCDPISGHVSLYWYRQALGQGPEFLTYFNYEAQQDKSGLPNDRFSAERPEGSISTLTIQRTEQRDSAMYRCASSLLQGDYEQYFGPGTRLTVT.

This clonotype has just a few counts. The chain has TRBV13 and TRBJ2-1; 10 nucleotides align to TRBD2. The CDR3 covers 17 residues. V was clipped by 5 bases and J by 6 bases; unmatched bases: 13. CDR1 and CDR2 from the germline V gene are PRHDT and FYEKMQ (reference sequence). The CDR3 sequence: CASSPYPLAGEGNEQFF. The CDR3 region has the DNA TGTGCCAGCAGCCCCTATCCTCTAGCGGGAGAAGGCAATGAGCAGTTCTTC.

The chain has TRBV5-1 and TRBJ1-2; D is uncertain. The ends were cut back, 4 bases at V and 6 bases at J, with 13 bases in the middle. Germline V CDR1 and CDR2: SGHRS, YFSETQ. The CDR3 consists of 13 residues. CDR3 in DNA: TGCGCCAGCAGCCAGCCCCCGTCGGATGGCTACACCTTC. The encoded protein is CASSQPPSDGYTF.

This clonotype came up many times. One junction end does not reproduce the germline sequence, and a read error may be involved. The chain links TRBV7-9 to TRBJ1-1; possible D gene TRBD1, 5 bases. Per germline, CDR1 SEHNR and CDR2 FQNEAQ (reference sequence). The CDR3 covers 15 residues. The CDR3 DNA reads TGCGCCAGCAGCTTGGTCGGCAGGGTGAACACTGAAGCTTTCTTT. Translation: CASSLVGRVNTEAFF.

This clonotype was detected a few times. The chain carries TRBV5-1 and TRBJ2-2; maybe TRBD2 (6 bases). The ends were cut back, 4 bases at V and 7 bases at J, with 17 bases in the middle. The length of the CDR3 is 15 residues. Germline CDR1 is SGHRS and CDR2 is YFSETQ. For the CDR3, the DNA is TGCGCCAGCAGCCACGGGGCGGGACGTGGCGGGGAGCTGTTTTTT. This sequence encodes CASSHGAGRGGELFF. Together with reference TRBV5-1 and TRBJ2-2, the CDR3 gives the full variable domain: KAGVTQTPRYLIKTRGQQVTLSCSPISGHRSVSWYQQTPGQGLQFLFEYFSETQRNKGNFPGRFSGRQFSNSRSEMNVSTLELGDSALYLCASSHGAGRGGELFFGEGSRLTVL.

This clonotype was observed a handful of times. The chain is built from TRBV12-3 or TRBV12-4 and TRBJ1-2; D gene ambiguous. CDR3 length equals 13 residues. V was clipped by 5 bases and J by 1 base, with 8 bases between them. DNA for the CDR3: TGTGCCAGCAGTCTTTGGATTAACTATGGCTACACCTTC. Translation: CASSLWINYGYTF.

In its sample, this clonotype was seen a few times. The chain joins TRBV5-4 to TRBJ2-3, with 7 nucleotides matching TRBD1. Germline loops: CDR1 SGHNT, CDR2 YYREEE (reference sequence). V was clipped by 1 base and J by 2 bases; unmatched bases: 4. The CDR3 is 15 amino acids. DNA for the CDR3: TGTGCCAGCAGCTTGTCAGGGGGTGACACAGATACGCAGTATTTT. Encoded protein: CASSLSGGDTDTQYF.

The rearrangement joins TRBV20-1 to TRBJ2-3; 10 bases line up with TRBD2. Trimming at V came to 4 bases and at J to 8 bases, leaving 15 bases not matched to a gene. CDR3 size: 16 residues. Germline CDR1 reads DFQATT; CDR2 reads SNEGSKA (reference sequence). The CDR3 sequence: CSAKPDGTSVLGTQYF. CDR3 coding DNA: TGCAGTGCTAAACCAGATGGGACTAGCGTTTTGGGTACGCAGTATTTT.

The V and J genes are TRBV5-7 and TRBJ2-4; D is undetermined. TRBV5-7 is flagged as an ORF with uncertain function. The CDR3 covers 13 residues. Deletions cut 4 bases from V and 7 bases from J, with 12 bases between. The CDR3 here is CASSPQVANIQYF. The CDR3 DNA is TGTGCCAGCAGCCCCCAGGTCGCGAACATTCAGTACTTC.

This chain connects TRBV5-1 to TRBJ1-1; the D is unclear. Germline CDR1 is SGHRS and CDR2 is YFSETQ. The CDR3 runs 14 residues. V lost 0 bases, J lost 6 bases, and 12 bases lay in between. The CDR3 DNA reads TGCGCCAGCAGCTTGGGGTACAGAACTCCTGAAGCTTTCTTT. Residues: CASSLGYRTPEAFF.

This rearrangement joins TRBV29-1 to TRBJ2-3; 13 bases map to TRBD2. V lost 6 bases, J lost 4 bases, and 4 bases stayed unmatched. This CDR3 comprises 14 residues. From germline, CDR1 is SQVTM and CDR2 ANQGSEA. The DNA of the CDR3 is TGCAGCGTAGGACTAGCGGGAGAAGCAGATACGCAGTATTTT. Residues: CSVGLAGEADTQYF.

This clonotype appeared a few times. The chain couples TRBV20-1 to TRBJ1-2, with D unresolved. The CDR3 has 12 amino acids. From germline, CDR1 is DFQATT and CDR2 SNEGSKA (reference sequence). V was pared by 6 bases and J by 8 bases, with 16 bases between. CDR3 nucleotides: TGCAGTGCCCCTTCCGACGGTGGCGGCTACACCTTC. Encoded protein: CSAPSDGGGYTF.

The chain combines TRBV6-4 with TRBJ2-2; no firm D call. V was shortened by 0 bases and J by 2 bases, with 10 bases between the two germline ends. Germline CDR1 MRHNA, CDR2 SNTAGT. CDR3 length: 16 residues. CDR3 in amino acids: CASSDSSRANTGELFF. CDR3 coding DNA: TGTGCCAGCAGTGACTCGAGTAGGGCTAACACCGGGGAGCTGTTTTTT.

The CDR3 reads CASSLGRSRNSPLHF. In nucleotides, the CDR3 is TGTGCCAGCAGTTTGGGACGGAGTCGAAATTCACCCCTCCACTTT. The J gene is TRBJ1-6, the V gene TRBV12-3 or TRBV12-4, with D perhaps matching TRBD1 (5 bases). This CDR3 contains 15 residues. The V and J ends lost 3 bases and 7 bases respectively, with 13 bases between them.

The chain is built from TRBV3-1 and TRBJ1-1; D not certain. From germline, CDR1 is LGHDT and CDR2 YNNKEL (reference sequence). CDR3 length: 15 amino acids. V lost 2 bases, J lost 0 bases, and 10 bases lay in between. The CDR3 DNA sequence: TGTGCCAGCAGCCAATTATACGGGATGAACACTGAAGCTTTCTTT. Its translation: CASSQLYGMNTEAFF. The full variable domain, in which reference TRBV3-1 and TRBJ1-1 provide the parts outside the CDR3, is DTAVSQTPKYLVTQMGNDKSIKCEQNLGHDTMYWYKQDSKKFLKIMFSYNNKELIINETVPNRFSPKSPDKAHLNLHINSLELGDSAVYFCASSQLYGMNTEAFFGQGTRLTVV.

The chain uses TRBV20-1 and TRBJ2-1; 10 bases agree with TRBD1. The germline gives CDR1 DFQATT, CDR2 SNEGSKA (reference sequence). There are 15 residues in the CDR3. The trim removed 0 bases at V and 10 bases at J, leaving 9 bases unmatched. The CDR3 DNA is TGCAGTGCTAGAGATCGAGACAGGGGGCTAGGGGAGCAGTTCTTC. The encoded protein is CSARDRDRGLGEQFF.

V and J are TRBV9 and TRBJ2-5; possible D gene TRBD2, 6 bases. V lost 6 bases to trimming and J lost 2 bases, with 11 bases between them. This CDR3 comprises 13 residues. In germline, CDR1 is SGDLS, CDR2 YYNGEE. The CDR3 spells CASKRLGQETQYF. As DNA, the CDR3 is TGTGCCAGCAAAAGACTAGGTCAAGAGACCCAGTACTTC. The variable domain in full, completed from reference TRBV9 and TRBJ2-5, reads DSGVTQTPKHLITATGQRVTLRCSPRSGDLSVYWYQQSLDQGLQFLIQYYNGEERAKGNILERFSAQQFPDLHSELNLSSLELGDSALYFCASKRLGQETQYFGPGTRLLVL.

Note on this clonotype: The junction differs from germline at one of its ends, possibly a read error. The chain combines TRBV3-1 with TRBJ2-1; 8 bases agree with TRBD1. The CDR3 runs to 18 residues. Germline V gene data show CDR1 as LGHDT and CDR2 as YNNKEL (reference sequence). CDR3 protein: CTSCNRDSSKQGVDEQFF. DNA for the CDR3: TGTACCAGCTGTAACCGGGACAGCTCGAAACAGGGGGTCGATGAGCAGTTCTTC.

In its sample, this clonotype was seen once. The rearrangement links TRBV10-3 to TRBJ2-3; D might be TRBD1 (6 bases). V shed 6 bases and J shed 3 bases, with 13 bases lying between them. This CDR3 is 14 amino acids long. The V gene's germline CDR1 is ENHRY and CDR2 SYGVKD. CDR3 amino acids: CAISGDIGTDTQYF. The CDR3, as DNA: TGTGCCATCAGCGGGGACATCGGGACAGATACGCAGTATTTT.